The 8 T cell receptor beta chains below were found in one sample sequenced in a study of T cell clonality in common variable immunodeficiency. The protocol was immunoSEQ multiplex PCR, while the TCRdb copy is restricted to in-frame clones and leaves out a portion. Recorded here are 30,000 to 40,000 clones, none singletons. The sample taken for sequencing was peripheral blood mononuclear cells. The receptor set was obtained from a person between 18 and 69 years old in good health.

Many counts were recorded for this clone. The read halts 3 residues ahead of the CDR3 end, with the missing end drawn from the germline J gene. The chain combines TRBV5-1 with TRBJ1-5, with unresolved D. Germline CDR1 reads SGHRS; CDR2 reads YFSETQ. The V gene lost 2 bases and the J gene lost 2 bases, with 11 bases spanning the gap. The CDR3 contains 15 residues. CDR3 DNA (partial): TGCGCCAGCAGCTTAGAGGGTACGGGCAATCAGCCC. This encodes CASSLEGTGNQP. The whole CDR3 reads CASSLEGTGNQPQHF.

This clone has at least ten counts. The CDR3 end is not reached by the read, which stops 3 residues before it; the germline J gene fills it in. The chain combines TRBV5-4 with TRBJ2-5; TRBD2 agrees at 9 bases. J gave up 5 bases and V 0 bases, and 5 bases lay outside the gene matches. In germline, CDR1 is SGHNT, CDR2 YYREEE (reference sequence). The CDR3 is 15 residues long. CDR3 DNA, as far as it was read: TGTGCCAGCAGCTTGGAGGGACTAGCAGACGAGACC. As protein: CASSLEGLADET. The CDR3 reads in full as CASSLEGLADETQYF.

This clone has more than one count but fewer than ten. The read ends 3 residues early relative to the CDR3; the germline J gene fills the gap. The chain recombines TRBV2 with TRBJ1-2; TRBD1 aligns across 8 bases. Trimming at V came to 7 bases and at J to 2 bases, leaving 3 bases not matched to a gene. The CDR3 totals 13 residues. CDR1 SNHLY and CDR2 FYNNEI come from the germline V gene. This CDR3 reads CASKRTGNYGYTF. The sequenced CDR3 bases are TGTGCCAGCAAACGGACAGGGAACTATGGC.

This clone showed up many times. The CDR3 DNA, read in part, is TGTGCCTGGAGACTAGCGGGGGGCTACGAG. This encodes CAWRLAGGYE. The full CDR3 protein is CAWRLAGGYEQYF. The rearrangement joins TRBV30 to TRBJ2-7, with TRBD2 matching 12 bases. The CDR3 end is not reached by the read, which stops 3 residues before it; the germline J gene fills it in. CDR1 is GTSNPN and CDR2 is SVGIG in the germline V gene (reference sequence). Trimming cost V 3 bases and J 3 bases; bases outside gene matches: 0. This CDR3 has 13 residues.

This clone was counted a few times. CDR3: CSETTGGGQTQYF. The CDR3 bases that were read are TGCAGCGAAACCACAGGGGGCGGACAGACG. The chain uses TRBV20-1 and TRBJ2-3; 9 bases agree with TRBD1. The missing CDR3 end, 3 residues past where the read stops, is filled in from the germline J gene. From germline, CDR1 is DFQATT and CDR2 SNEGSKA (reference sequence). CDR3 length: 13 amino acids.

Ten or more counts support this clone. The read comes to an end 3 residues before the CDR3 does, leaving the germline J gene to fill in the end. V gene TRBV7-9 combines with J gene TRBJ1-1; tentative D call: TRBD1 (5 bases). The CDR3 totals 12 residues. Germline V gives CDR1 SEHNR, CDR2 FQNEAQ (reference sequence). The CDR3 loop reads CASSYSGGDAFF. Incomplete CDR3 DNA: TGTGCCAGCAGTTACTCCGGGGGTGAT.

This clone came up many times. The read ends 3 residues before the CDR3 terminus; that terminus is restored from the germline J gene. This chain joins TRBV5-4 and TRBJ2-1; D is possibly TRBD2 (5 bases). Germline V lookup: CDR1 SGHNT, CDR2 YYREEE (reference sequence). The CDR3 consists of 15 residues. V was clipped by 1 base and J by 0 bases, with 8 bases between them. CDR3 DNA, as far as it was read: TGTGCCAGCAGCTTGAGCGGCCTCTCCTACAATGAG. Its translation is CASSLSGLSYNE. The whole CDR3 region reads CASSLSGLSYNEQFF.

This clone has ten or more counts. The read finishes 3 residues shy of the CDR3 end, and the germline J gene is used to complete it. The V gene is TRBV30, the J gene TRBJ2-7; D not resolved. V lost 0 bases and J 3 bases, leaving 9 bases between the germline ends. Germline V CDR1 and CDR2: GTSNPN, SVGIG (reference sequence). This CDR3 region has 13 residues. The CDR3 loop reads CAWSVGYNYEQYF. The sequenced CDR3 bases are TGTGCCTGGAGTGTGGGCTACAACTACGAG. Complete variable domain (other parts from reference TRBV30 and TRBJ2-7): SQTIHQWPATLVQPVGSPLSLECTVEGTSNPNLYWYRQAAGRGLQLLFYSVGIGQISSEVPQNLSASRPQDRQFILSSKKLLLSDSGFYLCAWSVGYNYEQYFGPGTRLTVT.